Listed below are T cell receptor beta chains from one sample, sequenced in a study of CD8 T cells in ankylosing spondylitis. TCRdb re-analysed the 5' RACE reads in MiXCR, keeping a single row per CDR3 protein. The table shows hundreds of thousands of distinct CDR3 sequences, with roughly a quarter occurring only once. The material sequenced was blood, either unsorted or a sorted T cell fraction (not recorded which). These receptor sequences come from a male donor with ankylosing spondylitis. The CDR3 runs from the conserved cysteine through the conserved F or W. A D gene is named only where the DNA matches it firmly. For some rows the clone size is stated as once, few or many, or as a class when expanded; others skip it.

>.|TRBJ1-2|TRBV2|.
TGTGCCAGCAGTGTGGCGCCTAACTATGGCTACACCTTC
CASSVAPNYGYTF
>many|TRBJ2-3|TRBV29-1|TRBD1
TGCAGCGTTGGACAGGGAAAAGATACGCAGTATTTT
CSVGQGKDTQYF
>few|TRBJ1-1|TRBV7-2|.
TGTGCCAGCAGCTTTCGGGTAGGGGGAGTTGAAGCTTTCTTT
CASSFRVGGVEAFF
>.|TRBJ1-2|TRBV24-1|.
TGTGCCACCAGTGATCAAACAGGAAGAGGCTACACCTTC
CATSDQTGRGYTF
>.|TRBJ1-1|TRBV7-2|.
TGTGCCAGCAGCTTAGCCTCCCGGACCACTGAAGCTTTCTTT
CASSLASRTTEAFF
>.|TRBJ2-2|TRBV7-6|TRBD2
TGTGCCAGCAGCCAGACTAGCGGGAGAGGGGAGCTGTTTTTT
CASSQTSGRGELFF
>.|TRBJ2-1|TRBV12-3/TRBV12-4|.
TGTGCCAGCAGTCCGAGACAGGCATACAATGAGCAGTTCTTC
CASSPRQAYNEQFF
>.|TRBJ2-1|TRBV20-1|.
TGCAGTGCGAGGGGTGAGCAGTTCTTC
CSARGEQFF
>few|TRBJ1-2|TRBV7-2|.
TGTGCCAGCAGCTTTGGCTCGGGGGCGAACTATGGCTACACCTTC
CASSFGSGANYGYTF
>few|TRBJ2-1|TRBV20-1|.
TGCAGTGCTGCCGGACTTTACTACAATGAGCAGTTCTTC
CSAAGLYYNEQFF
>.|TRBJ1-4|TRBV20-1|TRBD1
TGCAGTGCTAGACAGACAGGGGACACCTTT
CSARQTGDTF
>.|TRBJ2-2|TRBV7-9|TRBD2
TGTGCCAGACTAGCGGGCGAGACCGGGGAGCTGTTTTTT
CARLAGETGELFF
>few|TRBJ1-4|TRBV6-1|.
TGTGCCAGCAGGATGGGCCTCGGGACTAATGAAAAACTGTTTTTT
CASRMGLGTNEKLFF
>many|TRBJ2-1|TRBV7-8|TRBD2
TGTGCCAGCAGCATTACGGGACTAGCGAGCAATGAGCAGTTCTTC
CASSITGLASNEQFF
>few|TRBJ1-5|TRBV14|.
TGTGCCAGCAGCCAAGGCGGTCCCAATCAGCCCCAGCATTTT
CASSQGGPNQPQHF
>few|TRBJ1-2|TRBV7-9|.
TGTGCCAGCAGCTTAGGGGGGGCCCCGTGGGGCTACACCTTC
CASSLGGAPWGYTF
>few|TRBJ1-2|TRBV30|TRBD1
TGTGCCTGGAGACGGCAGGGGGCGGATGGCTACACCTTC
CAWRRQGADGYTF
>.|TRBJ1-1|TRBV5-1|TRBD1
TGCGCCAGCAGCTGGGGACAGACAGGAGACACTGAAGCTTTCTTT
CASSWGQTGDTEAFF
>.|TRBJ1-1|TRBV3-1|.
TGTGCCAGCAGCCAAATGGGGATCTTGACTGAAGCTTTCTTT
CASSQMGILTEAFF
>.|TRBJ2-1|TRBV10-3|TRBD2
TGTGCCATCAGCAATGGGACTAGCGGGTACAATGAGCAGTTCTTC
CAISNGTSGYNEQFF
>few|TRBJ2-5|TRBV11-1|.
TGTGCCAGCAGCTTCGGCGTCTTAGAGACCCAGTACTTC
CASSFGVLETQYF
>.|TRBJ2-3|TRBV29-1|.
TGCAGCGTTGAATTTGGGCAAGATACGCAGTATTTT
CSVEFGQDTQYF